This TCR beta chain is drawn from a study of siplizumab effects on memory and regulatory T cells. The germline V gene has CDR1 MDHEN and CDR2 SYDVKM. V lost 5 bases, J lost 0 bases, and 12 bases stayed unmatched. The CDR3 consists of 19 residues. The data were produced by immunoSEQ multiplex PCR, yet TCRdb's version contains in-frame clones alone and is incomplete. The table has 85,000 to 120,000 clones, about 94% seen once; the top ten hold about 1.1%. The sample consisted of CD4+ T cells sorted from blood. The clonotype was recovered from a human donor in good health. The chain combines TRBV28 with TRBJ2-4, with TRBD1 identical over 11 bases. The DNA for the CDR3 is TGTGCCAGCAGTAAGACCCGGGACAGGGGGGGGATAGCCAAAAACATTCAGTACTTC. It translates to CASSKTRDRGGIAKNIQYF.